This T cell receptor (beta chain) is from a study of blood T cell repertoires in COVID-19. CDR1 is SGHTS and CDR2 is YDEGEE in the germline V gene. The CDR3 extends over 16 amino acids. V shed 0 bases, J shed 6 bases, and the junction held 5 bases outside the gene matches. Per the authors' pipeline: From reference gene primer amplification, estimates of nucleated cell counts were derived. TCRdb's copy holds only in-frame clones and misses some; the assay was immunoSEQ multiplex PCR. V and J calls and clone size are copied from that table; D and trimming were computed from the DNA. The table lists 340,000 or so clones, 70% to 90% of them singletons, with roughly 4.2% in the top ten.

The sample was PBMCs or T cells enriched from blood (not recorded which). The sequence was obtained from a woman aged 40 to 50 with acute COVID-19. The chain joins TRBV5-8 to TRBJ2-3; 12 bases fit TRBD2. The CDR3 loop is CASSLVGTSGLDTQYF. CDR3 DNA: TGTGCCAGCAGCTTGGTAGGGACTAGCGGGTTGGATACGCAGTATTTT.